The T cell receptor (beta chain) under discussion was sequenced for a study of tumor and adjacent non-tumor tissue in lung cancer (dated by TCRdb to the late 2010s). Broadly, across the study: Patients with adenocarcinoma (about twelve), squamous cell carcinoma (2) and small cell lung cancer (1) were included in the cohort. Ages among the 15 or so patients ranged from about 31 to 80 years, there were some 10 men and 5 women, and disease was at TNM stage I to III. Sequencing produced more than 100,000,000 productive TCRbeta reads in total, an average of about 4.5 million reads per sample. Bulk TCRbeta repertoires were compared between lung tumor tissue and matched distant non-tumor lung tissue obtained from 15 lung cancer patients. Fewer than 35 paired specimens, one tumor and one normal lung sample per patient, were profiled by TCRbeta CDR3 sequencing.

RNA was extracted from bulk unsorted tissue and checked for quality with a NanoDrop ND-1000 and an Agilent 2100. Distant non-tumor tissue taken more than 3 cm from the tumor edge was used as the normal lung sample. Newly diagnosed lung cancer patients without prior chemotherapy who had been admitted for thoracic surgery in China between August and November 2014 were enrolled as donors. Patients who had received previous radiotherapy or chemotherapy, or who had another concurrent cancer, were excluded from the study. Surgical tissue pieces of about 1-2.1 cm3 were preserved in RNAlater solution and stored at -80 °C until use. Worth noting for this clonotype: What antigen it recognizes has not been identified. A much larger clone lies one base from this, so it may be a read error.

Overall study results and their limits: Younger patients had significantly higher TCR diversity, and higher tumor TCR diversity was associated with shorter overall and disease-free survival. Tumor tissue showed significantly higher TCR diversity (inverse Simpson) than normal lung tissue, at 431.37 vs 166.20 (P = 0.0075, Mann-Whitney U test). Peripheral blood was not sequenced, so blood TCRbeta repertoires in these lung cancer patients were not examined. Neither the sequencing platform nor unique molecular identifiers are named or mentioned anywhere in the methods. A significantly larger cumulative share of the repertoire was made up by the top 100 clones in normal lung than in tumor tissue. Only roughly 14 patients were in the cohort, and the authors stated that larger samples and more detailed clinical data are needed.

From the cysteine up to the phenylalanine, the CDR3 has a length of 12 residues. Only the CDR3 DNA is retained, 36 bases long and in frame from the first base. CDR1 MDHEN and CDR2 SYDVKM were looked up in the germline V gene. Libraries were prepared through multiplex PCR. Sequencing used an Illumina HiSeq 2500. Following protocols modified from ARM-PCR, the researchers constructed TCRbeta libraries through three rounds of nested PCR with primers (Table S4). PCR products of 200-500 bp were gel-excised and purified with the QIAquick gel extraction kit before sequencing. On the study's bioinformatics: Reads were cleaned with Trimmomatic, merged with FLASH into complete CDR3 sequences, and assigned to V(D)J germline segments with MiTCR. VDJtools was used to compute clonal diversity as the inverse Simpson's index. In-frame sequences lacking a premature stop codon were counted as productive reads. The raw public reads went through TCRdb reprocessing: fastp at Q25, MiXCR clone calling, in-frame beta chains kept. Identical CDR3 proteins give one entry, which carries the most common genes and DNA. TCRdb, rather than the study authors, made the V and J calls. The sample profile shows about 80,000 distinct CDR3 sequences; 80% to 90% of them were found once. The leading ten clones occupy approximately 55% of the sample.

Sequenced input: distant non-tumor lung tissue. Here the chain combines TRBV28 and TRBJ1-2, with the D gene call left open. The receptor was isolated from a man in his 60s with non-small cell lung cancer. The sequence in DNA is TGTACCAGCAGTGCACGAACTCCTGGCTACACCTTC. This sequence encodes CTSSARTPGYTF.